Listed below are T cell receptor beta chains from one sample, sequenced in a study of OX40 agonist ivuxolimab in advanced cancers. The repertoire was sequenced with immunoSEQ multiplex PCR; TCRdb's copy has only in-frame clones and lacks some. Of 90,000 to 100,000 clones in the sample, 87% were seen once. Sequences were derived from CD4+ or CD8+ T cells sorted from blood, sampled in a trial of the OX40 agonist ivuxolimab. The origin of the receptors is an adult with an advanced solid tumor such as melanoma, head and neck, liver or kidney cancer. Both conserved end residues are part of each CDR3. Fields, in order: J gene, V gene, D gene, clone size, CDR3 DNA, CDR3 protein. The D gene is left open where the match is weak. A clone size is listed for some rows: how often the clone was seen (once, few, many), or a class if it is expanded.

>TRBJ1-6|TRBV4-2|TRBD1|once
TGTGCCAGCAGCCACCCGGACAGGAATAATTCACCCCTCCACTTT
CASSHPDRNNSPLHF
>TRBJ2-7|TRBV18|NA|NA
TGTGCCAGCTCATCCCGGGATGCCTACGAGCAGTACTTC
CASSSRDAYEQYF
>TRBJ2-2|TRBV5-1|TRBD1|NA
TGCGCCAGCAGGCCCGGGACAGGGGGGTCCGGGGAGCTGTTTTTT
CASRPGTGGSGELFF
>TRBJ2-3|TRBV10-1|TRBD1|NA
TGCGCCAGCTCCGGGACAGGAAGCACAGATACGCAGTATTTT
CASSGTGSTDTQYF
>TRBJ2-1|TRBV5-8|TRBD2|NA
TGTGCCAGCAGCTTGCGCGGGGGGACCCACAATGAGCAGTTCTTC
CASSLRGGTHNEQFF
>TRBJ2-1|TRBV2|NA|few
TGTGCCAGCAGTGGTGGGGGCAGCTCCTACAATGAGCAGTTCTTC
CASSGGGSSYNEQFF
>TRBJ2-3|TRBV14|TRBD2|NA
TGTGCCAGCAGCCCCATAGCGGGGAGTAGCACAGATACGCAGTATTTT
CASSPIAGSSTDTQYF
>TRBJ2-5|TRBV5-4|NA|NA
TGTGCCAGCAGCTTGGGGCAGGAAGAGACCCAGTACTTC
CASSLGQEETQYF
>TRBJ2-5|TRBV19|NA|NA
TGTGCCAGTAGTACGGGCCAAGAGACCCAGTACTTC
CASSTGQETQYF
>TRBJ2-5|TRBV28|NA|NA
TGTGCCAGCAGGGTAAACTTGGGGGAGACCCAGTACTTC
CASRVNLGETQYF
>TRBJ1-2|TRBV6-5|NA|NA
TGTGCCGGTTGGGCGACAGGTGGAAACTATGGCTACACCTTC
CAGWATGGNYGYTF
>TRBJ1-2|TRBV10-3|TRBD1|NA
TGTGCCATCAGTGACGACAGGGATAACCTCTATGGCTACACCTTC
CAISDDRDNLYGYTF
>TRBJ1-1|TRBV29-1|NA|few
TGCAGCGGATTATACGGAGATAGAGCTTTCTTT
CSGLYGDRAFF
>TRBJ1-4|TRBV9|NA|NA
TGTGCCAGCAGCGCCTTTGAAGGGGATAGGACTAATGAAAAACTGTTTTTT
CASSAFEGDRTNEKLFF
>TRBJ2-2|TRBV2|NA|NA
TGTGCCAGCAGTGGAGTTCTGTCTTCGTTTAACACCGGGGAGCTGTTTTTT
CASSGVLSSFNTGELFF
>TRBJ1-2|TRBV2|NA|once
TGTGCAGGGGGTGGGGACTATGGCTACACCTTC
CAGGGDYGYTF
>TRBJ2-7|TRBV28|NA|NA
TGTGCCAGCAGCTCCTTAAGTTACGAGCAGTACTTC
CASSSLSYEQYF
>TRBJ2-1|TRBV18|TRBD1|NA
TGTGCCAGCTCACCACAGGGGGCTCTATACAATGAGCAGTTCTTC
CASSPQGALYNEQFF
>TRBJ2-3|TRBV5-4|NA|NA
TGTGCCAGCAGCCAATTTCGGACTCTTCTATCCACAGATACGCAGTATTTT
CASSQFRTLLSTDTQYF
>TRBJ2-3|TRBV6-1|TRBD2|NA
TGTGCCAGCAGTGAGCTAGCGGGGATCACAGATACGCAGTATTTT
CASSELAGITDTQYF
>TRBJ2-2|TRBV4-3|NA|NA
TGCGCCAGCAGCCAAGAGGGAGCGAACACCGGGGAGCTGTTTTTT
CASSQEGANTGELFF
>TRBJ1-1|TRBV4-2|NA|NA
TGTGCCAGCAGCCAATTTTTGTCACCTGAAGCTTTCTTT
CASSQFLSPEAFF
>TRBJ1-4|TRBV19|NA|NA
TGTGCCAGTAGTTCACAGGGTGCGACTAATGAAAAACTGTTTTTT
CASSSQGATNEKLFF
>TRBJ2-1|TRBV4-2|NA|NA
TGTGCCAGCAGCACCAATCCCGAAAGCTCCTACAATGAGCAGTTCTTC
CASSTNPESSYNEQFF
>TRBJ1-5|TRBV5-5|NA|NA
TGTGCCAGCAGCTTGTCCGGGGGCGGGAGTCAGCCCCAGCATTTT
CASSLSGGGSQPQHF
>TRBJ1-1|TRBV20-1|NA|NA
TGCAGTGCTATGGGGACATCTGAAGCTTTCTTT
CSAMGTSEAFF
>TRBJ2-5|TRBV4-2|NA|NA
TGTGCCAGCAGCCCAAAAAGGGGCCAAGAGACCCAGTACTTC
CASSPKRGQETQYF
>TRBJ2-3|TRBV5-1|NA|NA
TGCGCCAGCAGCTCCGGACAGCCGTTTAGCACAGATACGCAGTATTTT
CASSSGQPFSTDTQYF
>TRBJ2-7|TRBV27|NA|NA
TGTGCCAGCAGTTCTCCGGGACTGGGCCACGAGCAGTACTTC
CASSSPGLGHEQYF
>TRBJ1-1|TRBV5-1|NA|NA
TGCGCCAGCAAATACCGGGCCGAGAGGGGGGCTGAAGCTTTCTTT
CASKYRAERGAEAFF
>TRBJ2-3|TRBV10-1|TRBD1|NA
TGCGCCAGCAGTGGCGGGACAGGGGGCGGCACAGATACGCAGTATTTT
CASSGGTGGGTDTQYF
>TRBJ2-3|TRBV7-7|NA|NA
TGTGCCAGCAGCTTAGATGGCCAGGGCACAGATACGCAGTATTTT
CASSLDGQGTDTQYF
>TRBJ2-3|TRBV5-1|TRBD1|NA
TGCGCCAGCAGCTTTGCACAGGGGGCGGGAGATACGCAGTATTTT
CASSFAQGAGDTQYF
>TRBJ2-5|TRBV11-2|NA|once
TGTGCCAGCAGCACAGGGCACGGGGGGCCCTGGGAGACCCAGTACTTC
CASSTGHGGPWETQYF
>TRBJ1-1|TRBV28|NA|NA
TGTGCCAGCTATAGCAGGGAGAACACTGAAGCTTTCTTT
CASYSRENTEAFF
>TRBJ2-5|TRBV4-1|NA|NA
TGCGCCAGCAGCCAGCGGACTACCGGGACCGGGGGTGAGACCCAGTACTTC
CASSQRTTGTGGETQYF
>TRBJ2-3|TRBV28|NA|NA
TGTGCCAGCAGTTTGGTCTCGCGGGGTCGATCGGGCACAGATACGCAGTATTTT
CASSLVSRGRSGTDTQYF